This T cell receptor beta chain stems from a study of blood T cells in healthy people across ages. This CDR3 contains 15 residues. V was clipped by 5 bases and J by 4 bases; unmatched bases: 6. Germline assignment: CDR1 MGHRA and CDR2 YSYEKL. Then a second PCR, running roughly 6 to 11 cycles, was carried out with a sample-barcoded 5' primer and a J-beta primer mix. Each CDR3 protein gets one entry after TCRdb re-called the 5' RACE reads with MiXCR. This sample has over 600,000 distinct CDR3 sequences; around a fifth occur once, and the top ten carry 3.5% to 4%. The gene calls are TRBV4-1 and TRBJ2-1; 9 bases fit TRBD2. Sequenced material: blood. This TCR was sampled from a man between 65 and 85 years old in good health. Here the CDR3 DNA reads TGCGCCAGCAGCGACGATCTAGCGGGATACAATGAGCAGTTCTTC. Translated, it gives CASSDDLAGYNEQFF.